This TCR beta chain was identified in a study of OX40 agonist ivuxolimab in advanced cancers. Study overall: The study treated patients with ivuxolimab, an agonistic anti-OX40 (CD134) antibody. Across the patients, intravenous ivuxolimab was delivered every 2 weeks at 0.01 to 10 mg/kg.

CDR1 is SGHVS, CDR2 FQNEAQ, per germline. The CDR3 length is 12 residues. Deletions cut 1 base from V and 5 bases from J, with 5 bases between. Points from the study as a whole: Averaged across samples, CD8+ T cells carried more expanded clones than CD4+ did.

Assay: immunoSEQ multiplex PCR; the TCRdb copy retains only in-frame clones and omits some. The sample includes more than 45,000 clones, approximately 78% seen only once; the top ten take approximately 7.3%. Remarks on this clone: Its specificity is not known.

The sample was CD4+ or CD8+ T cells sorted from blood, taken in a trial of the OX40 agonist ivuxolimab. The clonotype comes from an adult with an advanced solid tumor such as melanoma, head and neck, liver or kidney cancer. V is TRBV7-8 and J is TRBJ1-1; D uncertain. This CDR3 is CASSLGETEAFF. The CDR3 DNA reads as TGTGCCAGCAGCTTAGGGGAGACTGAAGCTTTCTTT.